Below are 5 T cell receptor beta chains sequenced from a single sample in a study of patients and donors after allogeneic stem cell transplantation. TCRdb re-derived calls from the RT-PCR reads in MiXCR, one entry per CDR3 protein. The data show roughly 880,000 distinct CDR3 sequences, about 20% seen once. The sample taken for sequencing was blood, either unsorted or a sorted T cell fraction (not recorded which). The receptors were gathered from a human donor who was either an allogeneic HSCT recipient or a stem cell or donor lymphocyte infusion donor (not recorded which). It is not recorded whose cells these are; they may come from a transplant donor.

This clonotype occurred a few times. The CDR3 loop is CATSRTPGELFF. DNA of the CDR3: TGTGCCACCAGCAGGACCCCCGGGGAGCTGTTTTTT. The chain is built from TRBV15 and TRBJ2-2; no definite D call. CDR1 is LNHNV, CDR2 YYDKDF, per germline (reference sequence). The CDR3 is 12 amino acids. Trimming pared 3 bases from V and 6 bases from J, leaving 5 bases between.

This sequence joins TRBV9 and TRBJ2-2; no firm D call. The V and J ends lost 4 bases and 5 bases respectively, with 9 bases between them. The CDR3 is 13 amino acids. Germline V gives CDR1 SGDLS, CDR2 YYNGEE. CDR3 sequence (DNA): TGTGCCAGCAGCCGTATATATACCGGGGAGCTGTTTTTT. It yields the protein CASSRIYTGELFF.

This clonotype was found a few times. This sequence joins TRBV15 and TRBJ2-5; D ambiguous. Germline V gene data show CDR1 as LNHNV and CDR2 as YYDKDF (reference sequence). The CDR3 length is 12 residues. Trimming removed 8 bases from V and 5 bases from J, with 12 bases in between. CDR3 region: CATHRLGETQYF. The CDR3 DNA reads TGTGCCACCCATCGATTGGGGGAGACCCAGTACTTC.

The chain has TRBV5-1 and TRBJ1-2, with D perhaps matching TRBD1 (5 bases). Germline CDR1 SGHRS, CDR2 YFSETQ. This CDR3 spans 13 amino acids. V dropped 4 bases and J dropped 8 bases, with 15 bases sitting between them. CDR3 sequence (DNA): TGCGCCAGCAGCCCGACCGGGGCGGAGGGCTACACCTTC. Its translation: CASSPTGAEGYTF.

The V call is TRBV7-8, the J call TRBJ2-1; D not certain. This CDR3 is 13 amino acids long. Germline V gene lookup returns CDR1 SGHVS and CDR2 FQNEAQ. V was trimmed by 1 base and J by 7 bases, leaving 8 bases between them. The CDR3 DNA is TGTGCCAGCAGCTTAGGTATTCGGAATGAGCAGTTCTTC. Amino acid sequence: CASSLGIRNEQFF. The full variable domain, rest sourced from reference TRBV7-8 and TRBJ2-1, is GAGVSQSPRYKVAKRGQDVALRCDPISGHVSLFWYQQALGQGPEFLTYFQNEAQLDKSGLPSDRFFAERPEGSVSTLKIQRTQQEDSAVYLCASSLGIRNEQFFGPGTRLTVL.